The clone carrying this TCR beta chain was recorded only once. What it binds is not known. Germline-derived CDR1 and CDR2 are GTSNPN and SVGIG (reference sequence). V was clipped by 3 bases and J by 0 bases, with 12 bases between them. The CDR3 is 15 residues long. By quantitative 5'-RACE with molecular barcodes, the TCR beta libraries were made. TCRdb re-derived calls from the 5' RACE reads in MiXCR, one entry per CDR3 protein. The sample consists of a few hundred thousand distinct CDR3 sequences, roughly an eighth of them appearing once. The data originate from a study of CD8 T cells in ankylosing spondylitis. General observations from the study: Seemingly characteristic of ankylosing spondylitis blood was a TCR beta motif consisting of eight highly homologous variants. Disease-linked clones were found to be CD8+ and relatively rare in peripheral blood.

The sample comprised blood, either unsorted or a sorted T cell fraction (not recorded which). The chain links TRBV30 to TRBJ1-5, with D uncertain. This sequence was found in a male donor with ankylosing spondylitis. CDR3 nucleotide sequence: TGTGCCTGGAGCGAGGAGATCTATAGCAATCAGCCCCAGCATTTT. Encoded protein: CAWSEEIYSNQPQHF.